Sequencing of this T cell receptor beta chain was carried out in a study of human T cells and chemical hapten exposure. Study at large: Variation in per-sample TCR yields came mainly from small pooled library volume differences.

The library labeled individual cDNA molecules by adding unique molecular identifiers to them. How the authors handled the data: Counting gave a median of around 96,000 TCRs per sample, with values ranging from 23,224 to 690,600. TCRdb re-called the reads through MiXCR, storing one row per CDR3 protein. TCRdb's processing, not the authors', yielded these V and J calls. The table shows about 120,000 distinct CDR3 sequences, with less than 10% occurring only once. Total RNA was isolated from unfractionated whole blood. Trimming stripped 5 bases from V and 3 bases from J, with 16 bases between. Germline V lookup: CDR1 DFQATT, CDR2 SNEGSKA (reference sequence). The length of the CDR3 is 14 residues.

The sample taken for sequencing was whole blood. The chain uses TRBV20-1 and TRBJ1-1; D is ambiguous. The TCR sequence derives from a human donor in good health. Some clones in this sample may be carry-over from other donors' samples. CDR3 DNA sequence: TGCAGTGCTGAAGGTGGGGATAAGGACACTGAAGCTTTCTTT. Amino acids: CSAEGGDKDTEAFF.